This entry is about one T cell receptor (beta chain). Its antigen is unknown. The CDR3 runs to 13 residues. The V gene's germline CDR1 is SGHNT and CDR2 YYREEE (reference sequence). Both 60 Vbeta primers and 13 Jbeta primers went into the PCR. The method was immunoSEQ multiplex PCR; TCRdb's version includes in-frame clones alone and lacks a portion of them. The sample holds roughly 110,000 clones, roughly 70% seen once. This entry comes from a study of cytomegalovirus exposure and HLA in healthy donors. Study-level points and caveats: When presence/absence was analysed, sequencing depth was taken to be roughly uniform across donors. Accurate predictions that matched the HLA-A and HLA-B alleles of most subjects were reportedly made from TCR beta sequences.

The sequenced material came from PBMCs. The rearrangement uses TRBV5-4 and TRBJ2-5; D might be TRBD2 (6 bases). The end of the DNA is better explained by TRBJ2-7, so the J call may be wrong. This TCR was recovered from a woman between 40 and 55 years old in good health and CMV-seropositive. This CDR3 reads CAVPTRTQNEQYF. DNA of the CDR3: TGTGCCGTCCCGACTAGGACCCAAAACGAGCAGTACTTC.